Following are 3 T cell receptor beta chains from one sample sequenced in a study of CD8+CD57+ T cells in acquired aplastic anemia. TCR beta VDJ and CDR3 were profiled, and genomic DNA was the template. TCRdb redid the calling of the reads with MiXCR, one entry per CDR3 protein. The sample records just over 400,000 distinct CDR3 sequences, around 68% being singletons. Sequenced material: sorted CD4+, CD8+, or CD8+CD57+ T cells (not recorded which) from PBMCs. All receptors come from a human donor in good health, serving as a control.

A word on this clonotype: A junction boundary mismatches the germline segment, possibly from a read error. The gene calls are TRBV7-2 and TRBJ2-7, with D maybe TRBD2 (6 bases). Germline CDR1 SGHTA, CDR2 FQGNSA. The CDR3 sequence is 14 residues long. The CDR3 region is CASSIARGTLDYEF. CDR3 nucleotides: TGTGCCAGCAGCATAGCGCGGGGAACACTTGACTATGAATTC. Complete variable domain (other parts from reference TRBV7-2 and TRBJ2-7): GAGVSQSPSNKVTEKGKDVELRCDPISGHTALYWYRQSLGQGLEFLIYFQGNSAPDKSGLPSDRFSAERTGGSVSTLTIQRTQQEDSAVYLCASSIARGTLDYEFGPGTRLTVT.

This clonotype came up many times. CDR3 amino acids: CASSFGASYNEQFF. CDR3 in DNA: TGTGCCAGCAGTTTCGGGGCTTCCTACAATGAGCAGTTCTTC. This chain uses TRBV27 with TRBJ2-1; either TRBD1 or TRBD2 may fit D (5 bases each). This CDR3 contains 14 residues. V was clipped by 3 bases and J by 1 base, with 7 bases between them. Germline V lookup: CDR1 MNHEY, CDR2 SMNVEV (reference sequence).

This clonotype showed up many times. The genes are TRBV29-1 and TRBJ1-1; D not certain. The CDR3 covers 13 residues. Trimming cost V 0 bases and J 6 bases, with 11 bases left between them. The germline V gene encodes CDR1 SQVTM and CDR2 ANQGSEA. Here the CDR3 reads CSVEDQADAEAFF. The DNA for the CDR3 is TGCAGCGTTGAAGATCAGGCTGACGCTGAAGCTTTCTTT.